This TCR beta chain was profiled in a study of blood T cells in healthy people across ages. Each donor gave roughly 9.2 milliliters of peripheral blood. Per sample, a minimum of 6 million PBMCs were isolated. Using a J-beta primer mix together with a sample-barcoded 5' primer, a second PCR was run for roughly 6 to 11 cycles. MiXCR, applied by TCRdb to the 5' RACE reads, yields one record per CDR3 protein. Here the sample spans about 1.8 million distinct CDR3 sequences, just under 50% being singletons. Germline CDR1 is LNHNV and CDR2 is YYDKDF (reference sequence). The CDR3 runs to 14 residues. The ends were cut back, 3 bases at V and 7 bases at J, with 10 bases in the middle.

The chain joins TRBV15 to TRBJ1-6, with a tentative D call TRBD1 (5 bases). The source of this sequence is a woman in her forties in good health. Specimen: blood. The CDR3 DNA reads TGTGCCACCAGCAGGACAGCTACGAATTCACCCCTCCACTTT. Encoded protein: CATSRTATNSPLHF.